The rows below give T cell receptor beta chains drawn from one sample of a study of T cells in Graves' hyperthyroidism and ophthalmopathy. TCRdb passed the multiplex PCR reads through MiXCR, listing each CDR3 protein once. The top ten hold roughly 18% of the sample, which has roughly 530,000 distinct CDR3 sequences, about a sixth seen once. Sequenced material: blood. The receptors derive from a woman aged 18-29 years with Graves' ophthalmopathy. The CDR3 runs from the conserved cysteine through the conserved F or W. A D gene is named only where the DNA matches it firmly. Part of the rows lack a size; the others show once, few, many or a class for expanded clones.

j_call clone_size v_call d_call cdr3_nt cdr3_aa
TRBJ2-7 many TRBV12-3/TRBV12-4 . TGTGCCAGCAGTCCCCGAGGGGACCACTCCTACGAGCAGTACTTC CASSPRGDHSYEQYF
TRBJ1-4 many TRBV6-1 TRBD1 TGTGCCAGCAGCAGACAGGGGGGCGAAAAACTGTTTTTT CASSRQGGEKLFF
TRBJ2-7 many TRBV20-1 . TGCAGTGCTAGTGCCGCGCTAAGCCTCTACGAGCAGTACTTC CSASAALSLYEQYF
TRBJ2-2 many TRBV7-2 . TGTGCCAGCAGCTCCTCGGCGAGACATTTGAACACCGGGGAGCTGTTTTTT CASSSSARHLNTGELFF
TRBJ2-2 once TRBV4-3 TRBD2 TGCGCCAGCAGCCAGGAGGGACTAGCGGGGGCGAACACCGGGGAGCTGTTTTTT CASSQEGLAGANTGELFF
TRBJ2-7 few TRBV6-1 . TGTGCCACCAGGGGGGCAGGGGGACCCTACGAGCAGTACTTC CATRGAGGPYEQYF
TRBJ2-3 few TRBV29-1 TRBD2 TGCAGCGAAAAGAACAGCGGGGGGCCCGGCACAGATACGCAGTATTTT CSEKNSGGPGTDTQYF
TRBJ1-1 many TRBV7-2 . TGTGCCAGCCGCTCCCCTGGTGGGGGGAAAGCTTTCTTT CASRSPGGGKAFF
TRBJ2-7 . TRBV25-1 . TGTGCCAGCAGGGGGTCAGGGGTAAACTACGAGCAGTACTTC CASRGSGVNYEQYF
TRBJ1-3 . TRBV28 . TGTGCCAGCAGTGCCCCGACAGGAACTGGAAACACCATATATTTT CASSAPTGTGNTIYF
TRBJ2-1 many TRBV3-1 . TGTGCCAGCAGCCAAATCTTATCCTACAATGAGCAGTTCTTC CASSQILSYNEQFF
TRBJ1-6 few TRBV29-1 TRBD1 TGCAGCGTTGAAGGCAGGGGGCGCGAGAATTCACCCCTCCACTTT CSVEGRGRENSPLHF
TRBJ2-3 . TRBV9 TRBD2 TGTGCCAGCAGCGTTGCTCCTAGCGGGGGGGCTGTCGCAGATACGCAGTATTTT CASSVAPSGGAVADTQYF
TRBJ1-1 . TRBV7-2 TRBD1 TGTGCCAGCAGCCCCCAGGACAGGGAAGCTTTCTTT CASSPQDREAFF
TRBJ1-6 many TRBV11-2 . TGTGCCAGCAGCCAAACAGGGCCGAATTCACCCCTCCACTTT CASSQTGPNSPLHF
TRBJ1-1 few TRBV6-1 TRBD1 TGTGCCAGCAGACACCTGGACAGGGGGCCGAACACTGAAGCTTTCTTT CASRHLDRGPNTEAFF
TRBJ1-1 . TRBV4-2 TRBD1 TGTGCCAGCAGCCGATCTGGACAGGATGCGGAAGCTTTCTTT CASSRSGQDAEAFF
TRBJ1-5 many TRBV27 TRBD1 TGTGCCAGCAGTTCCCGGGACAGGGCTCTTCAGCCCCAGCATTTT CASSSRDRALQPQHF
TRBJ2-3 . TRBV6-2/TRBV6-3 . TGTGCCAGCAGTTACTCTCTCAGCGGCACAGATACGCAGTATTTT CASSYSLSGTDTQYF
TRBJ1-5 many TRBV30 TRBD1 TGTGCCTGGAGTGTTCGGACAGGGGGGAGCAATCAGCCCCAGCATTTT CAWSVRTGGSNQPQHF
TRBJ1-5 . TRBV28 TRBD1 TGTGCCAGCACCTCGCTGGTGACAGGGAGAAATAGCAATCAGCCCCAGCATTTT CASTSLVTGRNSNQPQHF
TRBJ2-2 many TRBV11-1 . TGTGCCAGCAGCTTATTTCCTACGACCCATTCCACCGGGGAGCTGTTTTTT CASSLFPTTHSTGELFF
TRBJ2-1 . TRBV5-8 TRBD2 TGTGCCAGCAGCCAACCCACCCCGGGACTAGAGGGAGAAGAGTCCTACAATGAGCAGTTCTTC CASSQPTPGLEGEESYNEQFF
TRBJ2-3 . TRBV6-1 . TGTGCCAGCAGTGATCGGACTCTCACAGATACGCAGTATTTT CASSDRTLTDTQYF